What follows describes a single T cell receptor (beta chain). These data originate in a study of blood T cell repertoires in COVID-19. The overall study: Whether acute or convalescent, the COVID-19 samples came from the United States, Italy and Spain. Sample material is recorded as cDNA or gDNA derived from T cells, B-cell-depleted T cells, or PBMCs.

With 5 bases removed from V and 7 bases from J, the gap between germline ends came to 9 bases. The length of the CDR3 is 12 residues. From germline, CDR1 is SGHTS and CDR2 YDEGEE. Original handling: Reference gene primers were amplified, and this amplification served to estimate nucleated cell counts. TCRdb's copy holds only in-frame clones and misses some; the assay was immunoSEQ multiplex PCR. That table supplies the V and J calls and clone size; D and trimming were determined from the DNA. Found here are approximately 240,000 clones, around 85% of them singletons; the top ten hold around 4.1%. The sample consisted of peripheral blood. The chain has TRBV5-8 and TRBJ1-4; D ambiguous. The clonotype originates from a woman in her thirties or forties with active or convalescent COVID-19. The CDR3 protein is CASSPRGEKLFF. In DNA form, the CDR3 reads TGTGCCAGCAGTCCCCGGGGTGAAAAACTGTTTTTT.